This T cell receptor beta chain came from a study of T-cell memory formation after mild COVID-19. Study-level background: There were largely donor-specific TCR clusters. Study conclusions and caveats: From day 15 to 85, contracting clones were balanced between CD4 and CD8, whereas later expanders leaned toward CD4+. Mostly located in CM and EM were contracting CD4+ clones, with contracting CD8+ clones located in EMRA.

In TCRdb, the 5' RACE reads were re-called with MiXCR into one record per CDR3 protein. This sample has roughly 250,000 distinct CDR3 sequences, with around 15% found just once. CDR1 is SGHTA, CDR2 FQGNSA, per germline. The V and J ends lost 3 bases and 5 bases, in that order; junction bases with no gene match: 6. The CDR3 covers 15 residues. A note on this clonotype: Its target is not known.

The chain couples TRBV7-2 to TRBJ2-2, with 7 bases aligning to TRBD2. Sequenced material: PBMCs or a T cell subset sorted from them (not recorded which). This TCR was sampled from a man younger than 30 who had mild COVID-19 (a few samples of this study predate the infection). Cell type and time point are not known. The CDR3 region has the DNA TGTGCCAGCAGCTTCCAGCTAGCGGCGACCGGGGAGCTGTTTTTT. This gives the protein CASSFQLAATGELFF.